This T cell receptor (beta chain) was documented in a study of long-term antiretroviral therapy in people with HIV. This CDR3 has 14 residues. Trimming took off 3 bases at V and 4 bases at J, with 12 bases between the two ends. In germline, CDR1 is SGDLS, CDR2 YYNGEE. About this clone itself: Its antigen is not identified.

Findings and limits, study-wide: Clonotypes expanded prior to ART showed repertoire dominance at all sampled time points.

Assay version v3.0 of immunoSEQ was used, and it was run at survey level. Assay: immunoSEQ multiplex PCR; the TCRdb copy retains only in-frame clones and omits some. Among about 41,000 clones listed, about 94% were seen once. The V gene is TRBV9, the J gene TRBJ2-3; the D is unclear. The source was unsorted PBMCs, collected approximately 9.5 years after starting antiretroviral therapy. The sequence came from a young man with HIV. The CDR3 spells CASSGDLGSDTQYF. As DNA, the CDR3 is TGTGCCAGCAGCGGAGACCTCGGCTCAGATACGCAGTATTTT.